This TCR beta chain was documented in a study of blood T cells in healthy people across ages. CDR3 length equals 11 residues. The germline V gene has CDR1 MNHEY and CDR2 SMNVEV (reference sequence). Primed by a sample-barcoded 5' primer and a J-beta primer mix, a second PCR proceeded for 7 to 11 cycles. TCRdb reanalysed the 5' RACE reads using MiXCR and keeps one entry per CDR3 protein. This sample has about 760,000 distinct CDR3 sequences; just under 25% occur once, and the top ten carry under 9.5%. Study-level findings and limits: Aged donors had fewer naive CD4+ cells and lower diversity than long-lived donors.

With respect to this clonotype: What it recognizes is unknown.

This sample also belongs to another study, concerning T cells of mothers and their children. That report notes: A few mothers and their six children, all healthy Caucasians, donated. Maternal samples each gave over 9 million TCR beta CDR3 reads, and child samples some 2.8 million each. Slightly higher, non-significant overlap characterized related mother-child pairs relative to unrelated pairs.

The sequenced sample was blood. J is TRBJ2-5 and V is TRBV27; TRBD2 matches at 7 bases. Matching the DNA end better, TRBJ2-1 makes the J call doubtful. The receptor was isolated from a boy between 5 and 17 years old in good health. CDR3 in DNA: TGTGCCAGCGCGGGGGTCAATGAGCAGTTCTTC. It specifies CASAGVNEQFF.